The 28 T cell receptor beta chains listed next were all sequenced from one sample in a study of vaccination and CD4 T cells after COVID-19. Treatment denoted: roughly 11-day PBMC culture with coronavirus spike peptide pools or control peptides (ViraFEST assay). The Oncomine TCR Beta short-read assay was what sequenced the DNA obtained from cultured CD4+ T cells. MiXCR, run by TCRdb on the PCR reads, gives a single entry per CDR3 protein. The table has about 14,000 distinct CDR3 sequences, 55% to 75% seen once. Their cognate antigens are unknown. Sample: CD4+ T cells from blood, cultured in vitro. Receptors were obtained from a human donor who had recovered from COVID-19.

This clonotype was counted between two and nine times. The V and J genes are TRBV10-2 and TRBJ1-6; perhaps TRBD1 as D (5 bases). With 4 bases removed from V and 10 bases from J, the gap between germline ends came to 14 bases. This CDR3 spans 14 amino acids. Germline V gene sequence: CDR1 WSHSY, CDR2 SAAADI. The CDR3 bases are TGCGCCAGCAGTGCAAGGCAGGGTGGATCACCCCTCCACTTT. Translating it yields CASSARQGGSPLHF.

This chain links TRBV11-3 with TRBJ2-2, with 9 bases matching TRBD1. CDR1 and CDR2 (germline): SGHNT, YENEEA. This CDR3 region has 15 residues. V lost 5 bases and J lost 1; bases outside the gene matches: 2. The CDR3 is CASSPGQGNTGELFF. The CDR3 nucleotides read TGTGCCAGCAGCCCGGGACAGGGGAACACCGGGGAGCTGTTTTTT.

V and J are TRBV14 and TRBJ1-2; D gene ambiguous. The germline V and J ends were trimmed by 10 bases and 4 bases, with 10 bases remaining between them. This CDR3 spans 11 amino acids. The germline V gene has CDR1 SGHDN and CDR2 FVKESK. CDR3 protein: CANPICYGYTF. CDR3 nucleotide sequence: TGTGCCAACCCGATTTGCTATGGCTACACCTTC. The complete variable domain, with remaining parts taken from reference TRBV14 and TRBJ1-2, reads EAGVTQFPSHSVIEKGQTVTLRCDPISGHDNLYWYRRVMGKEIKFLLHFVKESKQDESGMPNNRFLAERTGGTYSTLKVQPAELEDSGVYFCANPICYGYTFGSGTRLTVV.

This chain uses TRBV5-4 with TRBJ2-7; the match to TRBD1 covers 7 bases. V lost 0 bases and J lost 1; bases outside the gene matches: 1. The CDR3 length is 14 residues. Germline V gene data show CDR1 as SGHNT and CDR2 as YYREEE (reference sequence). The CDR3 nucleotides read TGTGCCAGCAGCTTGGCAGGGGGTTCCTACGAGCAGTACTTC. Its protein is CASSLAGGSYEQYF.

The chain couples TRBV2 to TRBJ2-5; TRBD1 matches at 10 bases. V lost 5 bases and J lost 4; bases outside the gene matches: 7. Looked up from germline, CDR1 is SNHLY and CDR2 is FYNNEI. The CDR3 loop spans 15 amino acids. CDR3 residues: CASSPRTGGGETQYF. The CDR3 DNA follows: TGTGCCAGCAGTCCTAGGACAGGGGGGGGAGAGACCCAGTACTTC. Full variable domain (missing parts from reference TRBV2 and TRBJ2-5): EPEVTQTPSHQVTQMGQEVILRCVPISNHLYFYWYRQILGQKVEFLVSFYNNEISEKSEIFDDQFSVERPDGSNFTLKIRSTKLEDSAMYFCASSPRTGGGETQYFGPGTRLLVL.

This clonotype has more than one count but fewer than ten. The chain carries TRBV10-3 and TRBJ1-1; D uncertain. Germline V gives CDR1 ENHRY, CDR2 SYGVKD. The CDR3 is made up of 12 amino acids. The V end was cut by 10 bases, the J end by 2 bases, with 11 bases between. The CDR3 bases are TGTGCCACCAGGACGGTTAACACTGAAGCTTTCTTT. It translates to CATRTVNTEAFF.

This clonotype was observed a handful of times. The chain carries TRBV10-2 and TRBJ1-3; possible D gene TRBD1, 5 bases. Per germline, CDR1 WSHSY and CDR2 SAAADI. The CDR3 loop spans 14 amino acids. The V end was cut by 0 bases, the J end by 4 bases, with 7 bases between. CDR3 loop: CASSESTGGNTIYF. Written as DNA, the CDR3 is TGCGCCAGCAGTGAGTCAACAGGCGGAAACACCATATATTTT.

The CDR3 bases are TGCGCCAGCAGCCAAGATCGCCAGGGGGTCTCTGGAAACACCATATATTTT. Protein: CASSQDRQGVSGNTIYF. The V gene is TRBV4-1, the J gene TRBJ1-3; 7 bases match TRBD1. Unmatched junction bases numbered 5, after V lost 0 bases and J lost 0 bases. This CDR3 is built from 17 residues. CDR1 is MGHRA, CDR2 YSYEKL, per germline.

The chain recombines TRBV20-1 with TRBJ2-7, with a possible D match to TRBD2 (5 bases). The CDR3 is 15 amino acids. The germline V and J ends were trimmed by 3 bases and 4 bases, with 19 bases remaining between them. CDR1 DFQATT and CDR2 SNEGSKA come from the germline V gene (reference sequence). The CDR3: CSASSPDGEWYEQYF. The CDR3 nucleotides are TGCAGTGCTAGCTCCCCTGACGGGGAGTGGTACGAGCAGTACTTC.

V gene TRBV6-1 combines with J gene TRBJ2-7; 7 positions match TRBD2. The CDR3 sequence is 14 residues long. Per the germline V gene, CDR1 is MNHNS and CDR2 is SASEGT. The V gene end was trimmed by 8 bases and the J gene end by 3 bases; junction bases not matched to a gene: 10. The CDR3 is CASDRPSGDYEQYF. In nucleotides, the CDR3 is TGTGCCAGCGATCGCCCTAGCGGTGACTACGAGCAGTACTTC.

The chain uses TRBV12-3 or TRBV12-4 and TRBJ1-5; perhaps TRBD1 as D (6 bases). The CDR3 loop spans 13 amino acids. Trimming removed 6 bases from V and 6 bases from J, with 12 bases in between. CDR3 coding DNA: TGTGCCAGCAGCAGGGGAGGTTTTCAGCCCCAGCATTTT. It yields the protein CASSRGGFQPQHF.

The CDR3 coding sequence is TGTGCCAGCGGAGACTACCAGGGCACCGGGGAGCTGTTTTTT. Translation gives CASGDYQGTGELFF. The V and J genes are TRBV6-2 or TRBV6-3 and TRBJ2-2; D may match TRBD1 or TRBD2 (5 bases each). This CDR3 spans 14 amino acids. V gave up 8 bases and J gave up 4 bases, with 14 bases separating them. The V gene's germline CDR1 is MNHEY and CDR2 SVGEGT.

This clonotype has only one observation. The rearrangement uses TRBV20-1 and TRBJ1-1; 8 bases are a match to TRBD1. V lost 6 bases, J lost 3 bases, and 6 bases stayed unmatched. CDR3 length: 13 residues. CDR1 and CDR2 (germline): DFQATT, SNEGSKA (reference sequence). The CDR3 coding sequence is TGCAGTGCCCAGGGGGCGCGGGACACTGAAGCTTTCTTT. The encoded protein is CSAQGARDTEAFF.

In this sample, this clonotype turned up a few times. This chain's CDR3 is CSAWDRGADYGYTF. The CDR3, as DNA: TGCAGTGCTTGGGACAGGGGAGCCGATTATGGCTACACCTTC. This sequence joins TRBV20-1 and TRBJ1-2, with 10 bases matching TRBD1. Germline V gene data show CDR1 as DFQATT and CDR2 as SNEGSKA (reference sequence). CDR3 length: 14 residues. Trimming took 5 bases from V and 5 from J; bases not matched to a gene: 8.

This clonotype was detected only a few times. This chain uses TRBV2 with TRBJ1-2; D might be TRBD1 (5 bases). CDR3 size: 15 residues. The germline V gene has CDR1 SNHLY and CDR2 FYNNEI. Trimming shortened V by 2 bases and J by 8 bases, and 18 bases separated the two germline ends. CDR3 sequence: CASSERSGEGRGYTF. DNA for the CDR3: TGTGCCAGCAGTGAACGGTCCGGAGAGGGGAGGGGCTACACCTTC.

The rearrangement links TRBV20-1 to TRBJ2-1; 11 bases are a match to TRBD2. This CDR3 has 15 residues. The V segment lost 1 base and the J segment 10 bases; nucleotides outside the gene matches: 9. CDR1 is DFQATT and CDR2 is SNEGSKA in the germline V gene (reference sequence). CDR3 bases: TGCAGTGCTAGAGTTCCACTAGCGGGAGTCGGCGAGCAGTTCTTC. It translates to CSARVPLAGVGEQFF.

This chain links TRBV30 with TRBJ1-1; D remains unclear. Germline CDR1 reads GTSNPN; CDR2 reads SVGIG (reference sequence). V was clipped by 3 bases and J by 5 bases, with 19 bases between them. The CDR3 runs to 15 residues. The CDR3 region has the DNA TGTGCCTGGAGCTGGACTTGGCCCCATCGAACTGAAGCTTTCTTT. Amino acid sequence: CAWSWTWPHRTEAFF.

The chain carries TRBV28 and TRBJ2-5, with D uncertain. Trimming took 10 bases from V and 3 from J, leaving 15 bases between them. CDR1 and CDR2 (germline): MDHEN, SYDVKM. The CDR3 is 13 amino acids. The CDR3 protein is CATNSGSEETQYF. CDR3 nucleotides: TGTGCCACAAACTCCGGGTCGGAAGAGACCCAGTACTTC.

The chain has TRBV24-1 and TRBJ2-2; 7 nucleotides match TRBD1. Germline lookup yields CDR1 KGHDR and CDR2 SFDVKD. This CDR3 contains 16 residues. The junction had 11 bases not matched to a gene; V was cut back by 7 bases and J by 4 bases. CDR3 sequence (DNA): TGTGCCACCAGGGAGAACAGGGGCGGAACCACCGGGGAGCTGTTTTTT. This codes for CATRENRGGTTGELFF.

The chain uses TRBV7-2 and TRBJ2-6; 10 nucleotides line up with TRBD1. This CDR3 region has 16 residues. Germline CDR1 and CDR2: SGHTA and FQGNSA. V shed 6 bases and J 2 bases; nucleotides not matched to a gene: 4. CDR3 protein: CASSRTGGAGANVLTF. The CDR3 nucleotides are TGTGCCAGCAGTCGGACAGGGGGAGCTGGGGCCAACGTCCTGACTTTC.

The chain carries TRBV30 and TRBJ2-6; no clear D gene. V gave up 1 base and J gave up 0 bases, with 13 bases separating them. The CDR3 length is 17 residues. Looked up from germline, CDR1 is GTSNPN and CDR2 is SVGIG (reference sequence). This chain's CDR3 is CAWSDLTAVSGANVLTF. Here the CDR3 DNA reads TGTGCCTGGAGTGATCTGACGGCCGTCTCTGGGGCCAACGTCCTGACTTTC.

The CDR3: CASSVGPSLGMTEAFF. The CDR3 region has the DNA TGTGCCAGCAGCGTAGGCCCGAGTCTGGGGATGACTGAAGCTTTCTTT. The V and J genes are TRBV9 and TRBJ1-1; no clear D gene. The CDR3 has 16 residues. Per germline, CDR1 SGDLS and CDR2 YYNGEE. The germline V and J ends were trimmed by 0 bases and 5 bases, with 17 bases remaining between them. Drawing the rest from reference TRBV9 and TRBJ1-1, the complete variable domain is DSGVTQTPKHLITATGQRVTLRCSPRSGDLSVYWYQQSLDQGLQFLIQYYNGEERAKGNILERFSAQQFPDLHSELNLSSLELGDSALYFCASSVGPSLGMTEAFFGQGTRLTVV.

In this sample, this clonotype turned up once. The chain has TRBV4-1 and TRBJ1-6; D unresolved. V gave up 0 bases and J gave up 7 bases, with 13 bases separating them. From germline, CDR1 is MGHRA and CDR2 YSYEKL. The CDR3 is 16 amino acids. CDR3 nucleotides: TGCGCCAGCAGCCAAGACGGAAGGGTCGGCAATTCACCCCTCCACTTT. Translation: CASSQDGRVGNSPLHF.

The rearrangement links TRBV20-1 to TRBJ2-1; no definite D call. V was pared by 0 bases and J by 0 bases, with 12 bases between. Germline V gene sequence: CDR1 DFQATT, CDR2 SNEGSKA (reference sequence). CDR3 size: 16 residues. The DNA for the CDR3 is TGCAGTGCTAGAGATCTCGGCGGCAGCTCCTACAATGAGCAGTTCTTC. Its translation is CSARDLGGSSYNEQFF.

The chain has TRBV20-1 and TRBJ2-7; 9 nucleotides align to TRBD2. From germline, CDR1 is DFQATT and CDR2 SNEGSKA (reference sequence). The V gene end was trimmed by 2 bases and the J gene end by 6 bases; junction bases not matched to a gene: 8. CDR3 length equals 14 residues. The CDR3 reads CSARSPGLASEQYF. The CDR3 region has the DNA TGCAGTGCTAGATCTCCGGGACTAGCATCCGAGCAGTACTTC.

Points on this clonotype: One end of the junction is discordant with germline, which a read error may explain. This chain links TRBV19 with TRBJ1-2; 9 positions match TRBD1. This CDR3 has 16 residues. CDR1 is LNHDA, CDR2 SQIVND, per germline (reference sequence). In DNA form, the CDR3 reads TGTGCCAGTAGTTTAGAGGGACAGGGATTAAGTCTTGGCTACACCTTC. It specifies CASSLEGQGLSLGYTF.

This chain connects TRBV5-1 to TRBJ2-2; D unclear. This CDR3 is 14 amino acids long. Trimming took 1 base from V and 2 from J, leaving 6 bases between them. Per germline, CDR1 SGHRS and CDR2 YFSETQ. CDR3 amino acids: CASSLTTNTGELFF. CDR3 in DNA: TGCGCCAGCAGCTTGACTACCAACACCGGGGAGCTGTTTTTT.

CDR3 region: CASVSGTLNYGYTF. CDR3 nucleotides: TGTGCCAGCGTCTCAGGAACTCTTAACTATGGCTACACCTTC. The chain employs TRBV6-1 and TRBJ1-2; D not certain. Germline loops: CDR1 MNHNS, CDR2 SASEGT. V lost 8 bases and J lost 1, with 14 bases in between. The CDR3 runs 14 residues.